Here is one T cell receptor (beta chain) with its context. Its antigen remains unknown. Terminally differentiated effector memory CD45RA+ cells were excluded by CCR7 positive selection of CD45RO-negative cells. Repertoires were generated with immunoSEQ multiplex PCR, while TCRdb's copy carries only in-frame clones and drops some. The repertoire has 2 million to 2.5 million clones, less than 95% of them found once; the top ten carry more than 0.95%. The sample belongs to a study of shared clonotypes between healthy human individuals. This CDR3 comprises 16 residues. V lost 4 bases, J lost 4 bases, and 7 bases stayed unmatched. CDR1 MGHRA and CDR2 YSYEKL come from the germline V gene. Findings and limits, study-wide: Naive subsets, compared against memory subsets, generally had larger estimated richness values. About 5% of naive CD4 clonotypes were shared across a handful of donors.

The specimen was naive CD8+ T cells sorted from blood. The chain uses TRBV4-1 and TRBJ1-4; 9 bases align to TRBD1. The receptor's source is a man between 18 and 29 years old in good health. The DNA for the CDR3 is TGCGCCAGCAGCCCCGGGCCGGGACAGGGTAATGAAAAACTGTTTTTT. Its translation: CASSPGPGQGNEKLFF.